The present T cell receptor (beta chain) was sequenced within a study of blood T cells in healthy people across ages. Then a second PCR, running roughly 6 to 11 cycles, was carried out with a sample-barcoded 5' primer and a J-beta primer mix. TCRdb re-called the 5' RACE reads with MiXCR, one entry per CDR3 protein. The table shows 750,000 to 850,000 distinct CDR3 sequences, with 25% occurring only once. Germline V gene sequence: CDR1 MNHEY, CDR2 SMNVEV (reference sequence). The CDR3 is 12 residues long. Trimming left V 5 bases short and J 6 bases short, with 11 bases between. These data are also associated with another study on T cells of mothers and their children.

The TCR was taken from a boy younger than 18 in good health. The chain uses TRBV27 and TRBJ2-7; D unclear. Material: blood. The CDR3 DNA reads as TGTGCCAGCAGTCCTAGGACGGGCGAGCAGTACTTC. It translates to CASSPRTGEQYF.